The 26 T cell receptor beta chains below were found in one sample sequenced in a study of cytomegalovirus exposure and HLA in healthy donors (dated by TCRdb to 2015 to 2018). The receptor library was made with the immunoSEQ multiplex PCR assay. For the multiplex PCR, a mixture combining 60 forward primers for TCR Vbeta segments and 13 reverse primers for TCR Jbeta segments was used. TCRdb carries this immuneACCESS record with in-frame sequences only. Its versions omit some clonotypes, under half of them owing to an unresolved V gene in the studies checked, with the rest unexplained. Across this sample there are roughly 120,000 clones, with about 61% seen only once. 7.5% to 9% of the sample is held by the ten biggest clonotypes. What was sequenced was PBMCs. These receptors came from a man in his late teens or twenties in good health and CMV-seropositive.

The rearrangement links TRBV6-1 to TRBJ1-1, with 8 bases that match TRBD1. Trimming cost V 7 bases and J 5 bases; bases outside gene matches: 6. The CDR3 spans 13 residues. Germline lookup yields CDR1 MNHNS and CDR2 SASEGT. The CDR3 DNA sequence: TGTGCCAGCACCGCTACAGGGGGTACTGAAGCTTTCTTT. This gives the protein CASTATGGTEAFF.

The chain combines TRBV27 with TRBJ1-1, with TRBD1 as a possible D gene (6 bases). V was shortened by 2 bases and J by 4 bases, with 11 bases between the two germline ends. The germline V gene encodes CDR1 MNHEY and CDR2 SMNVEV (reference sequence). The CDR3 extends over 14 amino acids. The CDR3 here is CASSLNGGATEAFF. The CDR3 DNA reads as TGTGCCAGCAGTTTAAATGGGGGGGCCACTGAAGCTTTCTTT.

The chain carries TRBV7-7 and TRBJ1-3, with D perhaps matching TRBD1 (5 bases). The germline CDR1 and CDR2 sequences are SSHAT and FNYEAQ (reference sequence). Between the trimmed V and J ends, which lost 5 bases and 3 bases, there was a span of 14 bases. The CDR3 extends over 15 amino acids. The CDR3 bases are TGTGCCAGCAGCATCGATGGGACTGTTGGAAACACCATATATTTT. Protein product: CASSIDGTVGNTIYF. The full variable domain, in which reference TRBV7-7 and TRBJ1-3 provide the parts outside the CDR3, is GAGVSQSPRYKVTKRGQDVTLRCDPISSHATLYWYQQALGQGPEFLTYFNYEAQPDKSGLPSDRFSAERPEGSISTLTIQRTEQRDSAMYRCASSIDGTVGNTIYFGEGSWLTVV.

CDR3 coding DNA: TGCGCCAGCAGCCCTGGAGAGGGTCGGGGGAACACTGAAGCTTTCTTT. The encoded protein is CASSPGEGRGNTEAFF. The chain links TRBV5-1 to TRBJ1-1; no clear D gene. CDR1 SGHRS and CDR2 YFSETQ come from the germline V gene. Trimming stripped 4 bases from V and 1 base from J, with 17 bases between. CDR3 size: 16 residues.

This clone showed up just a few times. The V call is TRBV2, the J call TRBJ2-3, with 9 bases matching TRBD1. The V gene end was trimmed by 5 bases and the J gene end by 0 bases; junction bases not matched to a gene: 12. The length of the CDR3 is 18 residues. In germline, CDR1 is SNHLY, CDR2 FYNNEI. CDR3 in amino acids: CASSRVVGQGTSTDTQYF. In DNA form, the CDR3 reads TGTGCCAGCAGTCGGGTTGTAGGACAGGGGACTAGCACAGATACGCAGTATTTT.

This clone showed up just a few times. The CDR3 nucleotides read TGTGCCAGCCACACCCAGGGGTCCGGGGAGCTGTTTTTT. As protein: CASHTQGSGELFF. The rearrangement joins TRBV5-5 to TRBJ2-2, with D possibly TRBD1 on 6 matching bases. Trimming shortened V by 7 bases and J by 6 bases, and 13 bases separated the two germline ends. This CDR3 comprises 13 residues. Germline V CDR1 and CDR2: SGHKS, YYEKEE (reference sequence).

This clone was counted only a few times. The chain couples TRBV6-1 to TRBJ1-6; D gene unclear. The V end was cut by 0 bases, the J end by 4 bases, with 4 bases between. The germline V gene encodes CDR1 MNHNS and CDR2 SASEGT. The length of the CDR3 is 14 residues. DNA of the CDR3: TGTGCCAGCAGTGAAGCGCTATATAATTCACCCCTCCACTTT. Encoded protein: CASSEALYNSPLHF.

The chain links TRBV5-4 to TRBJ1-3; 7 bases line up with TRBD1. V was clipped by 3 bases and J by 0 bases; unmatched bases: 0. Germline CDR1 is SGHNT and CDR2 is YYREEE (reference sequence). This CDR3 contains 14 residues. This CDR3 is CASSYRGSGNTIYF. The DNA of the CDR3 is TGTGCCAGCAGCTACAGGGGCTCTGGAAACACCATATATTTT.

In this sample, this clone turned up a few times. Other DNA sequences in this sample translate to the same CDR3. J is TRBJ2-5 and V is TRBV7-6; weak D call: TRBD1 (5 bases). Germline values: CDR1 SGHVS, CDR2 FNYEAQ. Trimming removed 5 bases from V and 2 bases from J, with 9 bases in between. The CDR3 contains 13 residues. Here the CDR3 DNA reads TGTGCCAGCAGCAGGGGTAGGCAAGAGACCCAGTACTTC. Protein product: CASSRGRQETQYF.

The chain couples TRBV2 to TRBJ1-5; tentative D call: TRBD1 (5 bases). V was pared by 4 bases and J by 5 bases, with 12 bases between. The CDR3 runs 14 residues. The germline gives CDR1 SNHLY, CDR2 FYNNEI. Written as DNA, the CDR3 is TGTGCCAGCAGTGGTACAGGTCGGGATCAGCCCCAGCATTTT. Its translation is CASSGTGRDQPQHF.

The table lists this clone with a few counts. The CDR3: CASSPTGTGNQPQHF. Written as DNA, the CDR3 is TGTGCCAGCAGTCCCACAGGGACAGGCAATCAGCCCCAGCATTTT. The rearrangement links TRBV6-6 to TRBJ1-5, with TRBD1 matching over 7 bases. Germline V gene lookup returns CDR1 MNHNY and CDR2 SVGAGI (reference sequence). The CDR3 is 15 residues long. V trimming: 5 bases; J trimming: 2 bases; junction bases outside the gene matches: 6.

This chain links TRBV7-9 with TRBJ2-1, with a possible D match to TRBD1 (6 bases). Germline CDR1 and CDR2: SEHNR and FQNEAQ (reference sequence). Trimming took 9 bases from V and 5 from J, leaving 17 bases between them. This CDR3 is 14 amino acids long. The CDR3 loop is CASVNRGKDNEQFF. The CDR3 DNA follows: TGTGCCAGTGTGAATAGGGGGAAGGACAATGAGCAGTTCTTC.

This clone was picked up one time. The chain has TRBV19 and TRBJ1-1; possibly TRBD1 for D (5 bases). The CDR3 covers 14 residues. V was trimmed by 4 bases and J by 3 bases, leaving 12 bases between them. Germline values: CDR1 LNHDA, CDR2 SQIVND (reference sequence). The DNA of the CDR3 is TGTGCCAGTAGTAGGTGGGGCAGGGACACTGAAGCTTTCTTT. Amino acids: CASSRWGRDTEAFF.

This chain joins TRBV23-1 and TRBJ2-7; no clear D. TRBV23-1 is an open reading frame whose function is uncertain. The CDR3 covers 18 residues. The V end lost 0 bases, the J end lost 3 bases, and 21 bases lay between the germline ends. The CDR3 coding sequence is TGCGCCAGCAGTCAATCGTTATATTGGAAGTACAGAGACTACGAGCAGTACGTC. Translation: CASSQSLYWKYRDYEQYV.

This chain links TRBV29-1 with TRBJ2-7; D is unclear. V lost 2 bases and J 3 bases, leaving 8 bases between the germline ends. Per germline, CDR1 SQVTM and CDR2 ANQGSEA. This CDR3 comprises 12 residues. The CDR3 spells CSVEFSGYEQYF. In DNA form, the CDR3 reads TGCAGCGTTGAATTCTCAGGCTACGAGCAGTACTTC.

The CDR3 loop reads CATSRVPLAGDSILPPACEQYV. CDR3 DNA: TGTGCCACCAGCAGAGTTCCACTAGCGGGGGACTCCATTCTTCCCCCGGCGTGCGAGCAGTACGTC. The chain has TRBV15 and TRBJ2-7, with 11 bases that match TRBD2. The CDR3 covers 22 residues. Germline V gives CDR1 LNHNV, CDR2 YYDKDF (reference sequence). The V segment lost 1 base and the J segment 6 bases; nucleotides outside the gene matches: 26.

This clone was counted a few times. The chain links TRBV5-6 to TRBJ1-2; 7 bases are shared with TRBD1. CDR1 and CDR2 (germline): SGHDT, YYEEEE. The V segment lost 0 bases and the J segment 8 bases; nucleotides outside the gene matches: 22. This CDR3 spans 19 amino acids. The DNA of the CDR3 is TGTGCCAGCAGCTTGGCCATTTTTAGAACGGGACAGCCCTTCGACGGCTACACCTTC. Its translation: CASSLAIFRTGQPFDGYTF. Drawing the rest from reference TRBV5-6 and TRBJ1-2, the complete variable domain is DAGVTQSPTHLIKTRGQQVTLRCSPKSGHDTVSWYQQALGQGPQFIFQYYEEEERQRGNFPDRFSGHQFPNYSSELNVNALLLGDSALYLCASSLAIFRTGQPFDGYTFGSGTRLTVV.

J is TRBJ2-1 and V is TRBV5-1, with 13 bases aligning to TRBD2. The CDR3 covers 16 residues. The V gene's germline CDR1 is SGHRS and CDR2 YFSETQ. V was clipped by 3 bases and J by 9 bases; unmatched bases: 9. CDR3 sequence: CASSSNRLAGGREQFF. CDR3 bases: TGCGCCAGCAGCTCAAATAGACTAGCGGGGGGACGTGAGCAGTTCTTC.

The sample holds a few counts of this clone. This chain links TRBV5-5 with TRBJ2-7; D unclear. V was pared by 0 bases and J by 7 bases, with 14 bases between. Germline assignment: CDR1 SGHKS and CDR2 YYEKEE (reference sequence). This CDR3 is built from 14 residues. CDR3 in DNA: TGTGCCAGCAGCTTGGGCGATACATCGCGGGAGCAGTACGTC. Translating it yields CASSLGDTSREQYV.

This clone was seen a single time. The chain is built from TRBV27 and TRBJ1-5, with TRBD1 matching over 8 bases. This CDR3 is 16 amino acids long. Germline V gives CDR1 MNHEY, CDR2 SMNVEV (reference sequence). The V gene end was trimmed by 8 bases and the J gene end by 5 bases; junction bases not matched to a gene: 14. The CDR3 nucleotides read TGTGCCAGCGCCCTTCCGACAGGGGAAGGAGATCAGCCCCAGCATTTT. Translated, it gives CASALPTGEGDQPQHF.

The CDR3 protein is CASSYLGQLNTEAFF. The CDR3 DNA reads as TGTGCCAGCAGTTATTTGGGCCAGTTGAACACTGAAGCTTTCTTT. The V gene is TRBV6-5, the J gene TRBJ1-1, with unresolved D. The CDR3 has 15 amino acids. V was shortened by 3 bases and J by 0 bases, with 11 bases between the two germline ends. Germline-derived CDR1 and CDR2 are MNHEY and SVGAGI.

This rearrangement joins TRBV28 to TRBJ1-5, with D possibly matching TRBD1 (6 bases). Trimming shortened V by 8 bases and J by 3 bases, and 11 bases separated the two germline ends. The CDR3 is 13 amino acids. Germline CDR1 reads MDHEN; CDR2 reads SYDVKM. The CDR3 is CASQRQANQPQHF. CDR3 sequence (DNA): TGTGCCAGCCAGAGACAGGCCAATCAGCCCCAGCATTTT.

CDR3 DNA: TGTGCCAGCAGCCCAGGGGTCTCCTATAATTCACCCCTCCACTTT. Translating gives CASSPGVSYNSPLHF. V usage is TRBV7-9 and J usage is TRBJ1-6; weak D call: TRBD1 (6 bases). The CDR3 covers 15 residues. The germline V gene has CDR1 SEHNR and CDR2 FQNEAQ (reference sequence). V shed 5 bases and J shed 0 bases, with 8 bases lying between them.

The V call is TRBV9, the J call TRBJ2-3, with 7 bases identical to TRBD2. Germline assignment: CDR1 SGDLS and CDR2 YYNGEE. With 4 bases clipped from V and 1 base from J, the junction kept 6 bases outside the gene matches. CDR3 length equals 15 residues. CDR3 in amino acids: CASSPGTSGTDTQYF. The CDR3 nucleotides read TGTGCCAGCAGCCCAGGTACTAGCGGCACAGATACGCAGTATTTT.

Points on this clone: One end of the junction fails to match germline, which may point to a read error. The chain recombines TRBV5-1 with TRBJ1-5, with D possibly matching TRBD1 (5 bases). CDR1 and CDR2 from the germline V gene are SGHRS and YFSETQ. This CDR3 contains 16 residues. CDR3 sequence (DNA): TGCGCCAGCAGCTTAGGATGGGGGGAGGCGGATCAGTCCCAGCATTTT. It is translated as CASSLGWGEADQSQHF.

The rearrangement joins TRBV7-2 to TRBJ2-5; 8 nucleotides align to TRBD1. Germline loops: CDR1 SGHTA, CDR2 FQGNSA. Trimming took 1 base from V and 5 from J; bases not matched to a gene: 9. The CDR3 length is 16 residues. The CDR3 DNA reads as TGTGCCAGCAGCTTAGTCGGGACAGGAGGTCGGGAGACCCAGTACTTC. Encoded protein: CASSLVGTGGRETQYF.